The 14 T cell receptor beta chains given below trace back to one sample, sequenced in a study of blood T cell repertoires in COVID-19. Data came from immunoSEQ multiplex PCR; TCRdb stores just in-frame clones and leaves some out. The sample shows about 170,000 clones, 77% of them seen only once. The material sequenced was peripheral blood. The receptors shown here come from a man between 65 and 80 years old with acute or convalescent COVID-19.

This rearrangement joins TRBV3-1 (or the pseudogene TRBV3-2) to TRBJ2-5; 10 positions agree with TRBD1. The CDR3 is made up of 14 amino acids. Per the germline V gene, CDR1 is LGHDT and CDR2 is YNNKEL (reference sequence). V lost 2 bases to trimming and J lost 5 bases; unmatched junction nucleotides: 2. CDR3 region: CASSQRGQGETQYF. The DNA for the CDR3 is TGTGCCAGCAGCCAAAGGGGACAGGGGGAGACCCAGTACTTC.

J is TRBJ2-7 and V is TRBV6-5; D is unclear. Trimming stripped 0 bases from V and 3 bases from J, with 6 bases between. The V gene's germline CDR1 is MNHEY and CDR2 SVGAGI. The CDR3 has 13 residues. In DNA, the CDR3 is TGTGCCAGCAGTTACTCTGGCTTCTACGAGCAGTACTTC. Its translation is CASSYSGFYEQYF.

V and J are TRBV4-1 and TRBJ2-7; D gene unclear. This CDR3 has 16 amino acids. V was pared by 0 bases and J by 0 bases, with 12 bases between. The germline V gene encodes CDR1 MGHRA and CDR2 YSYEKL. CDR3 sequence reads: CASSQEPKVSSYEQYF. CDR3 coding DNA: TGCGCCAGCAGCCAAGAGCCGAAAGTTAGCTCCTACGAGCAGTACTTC.

In this sample, this clone turned up many times. This chain uses TRBV29-1 with TRBJ2-6; D remains ambiguous. CDR3 length: 14 residues. V was cut by 4 bases and J by 2 bases, with 9 bases left in between. Germline CDR1 reads SQVTM; CDR2 reads ANQGSEA. The CDR3 nucleotides are TGCAGCGTTGTGTCCGGAGCTGGGGCCAACGTCCTGACTTTC. Translating it yields CSVVSGAGANVLTF.

The chain uses TRBV7-8 and TRBJ2-4; possible D gene TRBD2, 5 bases. V dropped 0 bases and J dropped 3 bases, with 15 bases sitting between them. There are 17 residues in the CDR3. CDR1 is SGHVS and CDR2 is FQNEAQ in the germline V gene. The CDR3 DNA follows: TGTGCCAGCAGCTTAGCGGGGAGAGGCTCGGGCAAAAACATTCAGTACTTC. Translating gives CASSLAGRGSGKNIQYF.

A word on this clone: The junction differs from germline at one of its ends, possibly a read error. The chain joins TRBV6-5 to TRBJ2-7, with 10 bases fitting TRBD2. Per germline, CDR1 MNHEY and CDR2 SVGAGI. CDR3 size: 14 residues. The CDR3 spells CASYSFQTGTSVHF. The CDR3 bases are TGTGCCAGCTACAGCTTTCAAACCGGGACTAGCGTGCACTTC.

The rearrangement uses TRBV5-1 and TRBJ2-7; 8 nucleotides match TRBD1. V lost 1 base, J lost 5 bases, and 5 bases stayed unmatched. This CDR3 has 14 residues. Looked up from germline, CDR1 is SGHRS and CDR2 is YFSETQ. The CDR3: CASSLSRGLNEQYF. The CDR3 DNA reads as TGCGCCAGCAGCTTGTCCAGGGGGCTGAACGAGCAGTACTTC.

The chain joins TRBV10-1 to TRBJ1-3, with 7 nucleotides matching TRBD1. With V trimmed by 4 bases and J by 4 bases, 10 bases remained unmatched. Germline V lookup: CDR1 WNHNN, CDR2 SYGVQD (reference sequence). This CDR3 is built from 16 residues. The CDR3 region is CASSGQGGYGGNTIYF. Written as DNA, the CDR3 is TGCGCCAGCAGTGGACAGGGAGGATATGGGGGAAACACCATATATTTT.

The chain is built from TRBV5-6 and TRBJ2-7; 9 positions match TRBD2. This CDR3 comprises 16 residues. Germline CDR1 is SGHDT and CDR2 is YYEEEE. V lost 1 base, J lost 0 bases, and 5 bases stayed unmatched. The CDR3 sequence is CASSLRLAASSYEQYF. The CDR3 region has the DNA TGTGCCAGCAGCTTGAGACTAGCGGCGAGCTCCTACGAGCAGTACTTC.

V usage is TRBV12-3 or TRBV12-4 and J usage is TRBJ2-1; no firm D call. This CDR3 has 13 residues. Trimming took off 5 bases at V and 4 bases at J, with 9 bases between the two ends. CDR3 protein: CASSGLEYNEQFF. CDR3 DNA sequence: TGTGCCAGCAGTGGGCTGGAATACAATGAGCAGTTCTTC.

The genes are TRBV2 and TRBJ1-5, with D possibly being TRBD1 (6 bases). Germline loops: CDR1 SNHLY, CDR2 FYNNEI. The CDR3 loop spans 14 amino acids. V was shortened by 8 bases and J by 2 bases, with 13 bases between the two germline ends. In DNA form, the CDR3 reads TGTGCCAGCTCAGAGGGGGTGGGCAATCAGCCCCAGCATTTT. This translates into CASSEGVGNQPQHF.

This chain links TRBV5-4 with TRBJ1-2; D is unresolved. CDR3 size: 15 residues. Deletions cut 6 bases from V and 8 bases from J, with 23 bases between. Germline-derived CDR1 and CDR2 are SGHNT and YYREEE (reference sequence). CDR3 protein: CASNSEGGLGGGYTF. Here the CDR3 DNA reads TGTGCCAGCAACTCGGAGGGAGGATTAGGTGGCGGCTACACCTTC.

The V and J genes are TRBV9 and TRBJ1-4, with 10 bases lining up with TRBD1. The CDR3 is 19 residues long. Per the germline V gene, CDR1 is SGDLS and CDR2 is YYNGEE. V gave up 4 bases and J gave up 0 bases; unmatched junction bases: 12. The CDR3 bases are TGTGCCAGCAGCCCTACTCCGGGACAGGGGATTGCAACTAATGAAAAACTGTTTTTT. Translation: CASSPTPGQGIATNEKLFF.

The chain joins TRBV28 to TRBJ1-1; D call uncertain. The CDR3 sequence is 15 residues long. Germline V gene data show CDR1 as MDHEN and CDR2 as SYDVKM. Between the trimmed V and J ends, which lost 6 bases and 5 bases, there was a span of 19 bases. CDR3 nucleotide sequence: TGTGCCAGCAGCACATTTCCCACGGTAGCGACTGAAGCTTTCTTT. This encodes CASSTFPTVATEAFF.